The 12 T cell receptor beta chains below come from one sample, sequenced in a study of CD4 T cells in relation to SARS-CoV-2 and coronaviruses. The table came from immunoSEQ multiplex PCR; TCRdb's copy has only in-frame clones and leaves some out. Of about 36,000 clones in the sample, around three quarters are singletons; the top ten hold roughly 22%. These receptors are not linked to any known antigen. The material sequenced was memory CD4+ T cells from PBMCs, cultured in vitro. These TCRs come from an adult with COVID-19.

The rearrangement links TRBV28 to TRBJ2-7; 9 bases fit TRBD2. V was pared by 6 bases and J by 6 bases, with 15 bases of the junction left unmatched. From germline, CDR1 is MDHEN and CDR2 SYDVKM. The CDR3 totals 16 residues. CDR3 DNA sequence: TGTGCCAGCAGGCTTGGGACTAGCCCCTGGGCGTCCGAGCAGTACTTC. It translates to CASRLGTSPWASEQYF.

V gene TRBV27 combines with J gene TRBJ2-7, with 9 bases that match TRBD1. The ends lost 9 bases at V and 4 bases at J; junction bases unmatched: 16. The CDR3 has 16 amino acids. The germline V gene encodes CDR1 MNHEY and CDR2 SMNVEV (reference sequence). The CDR3 here is CASAGTGTPKGYEQYF. In DNA form, the CDR3 reads TGTGCCAGTGCCGGGACAGGGACTCCGAAGGGGTACGAGCAGTACTTC.

The chain uses TRBV30 and TRBJ1-5; 7 nucleotides agree with TRBD1. Trimming took 2 bases from V and 6 from J; bases not matched to a gene: 4. CDR3 length: 13 amino acids. CDR1 is GTSNPN and CDR2 is SVGIG in the germline V gene (reference sequence). In DNA form, the CDR3 reads TGTGCCTGGAGTTCAGGGGGAACTCAGCCCCAGCATTTT. Protein: CAWSSGGTQPQHF.

The chain uses TRBV24-1 and TRBJ1-4, with TRBD1 matching over 11 bases. CDR1 is KGHDR and CDR2 is SFDVKD in the germline V gene. This CDR3 comprises 15 residues. V gave up 4 bases and J gave up 7 bases; unmatched junction bases: 4. CDR3 coding DNA: TGTGCCACCAGTGACCCCGGGACAGGGGGTGAAAAACTGTTTTTT. Its protein product is CATSDPGTGGEKLFF.

V gene TRBV9 combines with J gene TRBJ2-2, with a tentative D call TRBD2 (6 bases). This CDR3 is built from 16 residues. Germline assignment: CDR1 SGDLS and CDR2 YYNGEE. Trimming removed 0 bases at V and 0 bases at J, with 9 bases between. CDR3 protein: CASSVAVAANTGELFF. The CDR3 nucleotides read TGTGCCAGCAGCGTAGCAGTAGCGGCGAACACCGGGGAGCTGTTTTTT.

The chain carries TRBV28 and TRBJ1-1; D unresolved. CDR1 is MDHEN, CDR2 SYDVKM, per germline. Trimming shortened V by 3 bases and J by 1 base, and 18 bases separated the two germline ends. This CDR3 is built from 17 residues. CDR3 sequence reads: CASSFWQSVWWNTEAFF. DNA of the CDR3: TGTGCCAGCAGTTTTTGGCAGTCCGTCTGGTGGAACACTGAAGCTTTCTTT.

The CDR3 DNA sequence: TGTGCCAGCTCACCCGGGACTACAAACTACGAGCAGTACTTC. Its protein is CASSPGTTNYEQYF. The chain carries TRBV18 and TRBJ2-7; 7 bases fit TRBD2. This CDR3 contains 14 residues. Germline V gene sequence: CDR1 KGHSH, CDR2 LQKENI. V was clipped by 3 bases and J by 3 bases; unmatched bases: 5.

The chain uses TRBV5-4 and TRBJ2-5; 7 bases fit TRBD1. The germline CDR1 and CDR2 sequences are SGHNT and YYREEE (reference sequence). The CDR3 is made up of 16 amino acids. The V and J ends lost 4 bases and 2 bases, in that order; junction bases with no gene match: 11. The CDR3 DNA is TGTGCCAGCAGCCTGTTCTGGGGGACAGAGCAAGAGACCCAGTACTTC. Encoded protein: CASSLFWGTEQETQYF.

The chain employs TRBV2 and TRBJ2-5; D call uncertain. The V end was cut by 8 bases, the J end by 2 bases, with 6 bases between. CDR3 size: 11 residues. The germline CDR1 and CDR2 sequences are SNHLY and FYNNEI. The CDR3 DNA is TGTGCCAGCGGCCAACAAGAGACCCAGTACTTC. Its protein product is CASGQQETQYF.

The chain joins TRBV29-1 to TRBJ2-4; no firm D call. V was cut by 4 bases and J by 5 bases, with 6 bases left in between. Germline CDR1 is SQVTM and CDR2 is ANQGSEA. The CDR3 has 11 residues. CDR3 coding DNA: TGCAGCGTTGGGTTCGAAAACATTCAGTACTTC. It specifies CSVGFENIQYF.

This chain uses TRBV7-9 with TRBJ1-1; a possible D gene is TRBD1 (5 bases). V was cut by 6 bases and J by 5 bases, with 19 bases left in between. This CDR3 has 15 residues. CDR1 is SEHNR, CDR2 FQNEAQ, per germline (reference sequence). The CDR3 sequence is CASRWTKGPGTEAFF. The CDR3 DNA follows: TGTGCCAGCAGGTGGACAAAGGGGCCGGGAACTGAAGCTTTCTTT.

The chain carries TRBV19 and TRBJ2-3; 7 nucleotides match TRBD1. The CDR3 sequence is 14 residues long. V was clipped by 5 bases and J by 1 base; unmatched bases: 3. Germline values: CDR1 LNHDA, CDR2 SQIVND (reference sequence). CDR3 bases: TGTGCCAGTAGTTTAAGGGGGCGCACAGATACGCAGTATTTT. Protein sequence: CASSLRGRTDTQYF.